The 22 T cell receptor beta chains listed next were all sequenced from one sample in a study of cytomegalovirus exposure and HLA in healthy donors (dated by TCRdb to between 2016 and 2019). Libraries were prepared through the immunoSEQ multiplex PCR assay. The multiplex PCR relied on a mix of 60 forward primers for TCR Vbeta segments and 13 reverse primers for TCR Jbeta segments. What TCRdb holds here is the immuneACCESS table cut down to in-frame rearrangements. Part of the clones is not present; checked against another copy, under half of the missing clones reflect an unresolved V gene, and the others are unexplained. The sample's own table lists 150,000 or so clones. The top ten hold about 1.2% of the sample. The sequenced sample was PBMCs. The receptors here all came from a woman aged 60 to 75 in good health and CMV-seronegative.

J is TRBJ1-6 and V is TRBV7-9; possible D gene TRBD1, 6 bases. Germline-derived CDR1 and CDR2 are SEHNR and FQNEAQ (reference sequence). The CDR3 has 13 amino acids. V was trimmed by 6 bases and J by 7 bases, leaving 10 bases between them. The CDR3 nucleotides read TGTGCCAGCAGATCAACAGGGAATTCACCCCTCCACTTT. Amino acids: CASRSTGNSPLHF. The whole variable domain, filled in from reference TRBV7-9 and TRBJ1-6, reads DTGVSQNPRHKITKRGQNVTFRCDPISEHNRLYWYRQTLGQGPEFLTYFQNEAQLEKSRLLSDRFSAERPKGSFSTLEIQRTEQGDSAMYLCASRSTGNSPLHFGNGTRLTVT.

V and J are TRBV5-6 and TRBJ2-2; 8 nucleotides match TRBD1. The trim removed 1 base at V and 2 bases at J, leaving 4 bases unmatched. The CDR3 contains 16 residues. Per germline, CDR1 SGHDT and CDR2 YYEEEE. The CDR3 spells CASSLRTGRNTGELFF. CDR3 bases: TGTGCCAGCAGCTTGAGGACAGGGAGAAACACCGGGGAGCTGTTTTTT.

The chain links TRBV4-2 to TRBJ2-2; TRBD1 is a possible D gene (6 bases). Germline V CDR1 and CDR2: LGHNA, YNFKEQ. V was cut by 3 bases and J by 5 bases, with 16 bases left in between. The CDR3 consists of 16 residues. In nucleotides, the CDR3 is TGTGCCAGCAGCCAGGGGACAAGGGGCCAAACCGGGGAGCTGTTTTTT. Protein: CASSQGTRGQTGELFF.

This chain links TRBV18 with TRBJ2-6, with 7 bases lining up with TRBD1. Germline loops: CDR1 KGHSH, CDR2 LQKENI. The CDR3 runs to 17 residues. V shed 6 bases, J shed 2 bases, and the junction held 10 bases outside the gene matches. The CDR3 spells CASSSGQEATGANVLTF. The CDR3 region has the DNA TGTGCCAGCTCGTCCGGACAGGAGGCGACTGGGGCCAACGTCCTGACTTTC.

This chain connects TRBV6-5 to TRBJ2-7; 7 bases line up with TRBD1. J was trimmed by 2 bases and V by 0 bases; bases with no gene match: 1. The germline CDR1 and CDR2 sequences are MNHEY and SVGAGI. The CDR3 contains 14 residues. CDR3 region: CASSYSGQPYEQYF. The DNA of the CDR3 is TGTGCCAGCAGTTACTCGGGACAGCCCTACGAGCAGTACTTC.

This rearrangement joins TRBV27 to TRBJ2-1, with a possible D match to TRBD2 (6 bases). The CDR3 consists of 15 residues. Between the trimmed V and J ends, which lost 3 bases and 0 bases, there was a span of 9 bases. Germline CDR1 reads MNHEY; CDR2 reads SMNVEV (reference sequence). The CDR3 region is CASSFGGSSYNEQFF. For the CDR3, the DNA is TGTGCCAGCAGTTTTGGAGGGAGCTCCTACAATGAGCAGTTCTTC.

A note on this clone: Within the sample, other DNA sequences also encode this same CDR3. The chain has TRBV5-1 and TRBJ1-1; 7 nucleotides line up with TRBD1. CDR1 and CDR2 from the germline V gene are SGHRS and YFSETQ. The CDR3 length is 13 residues. V shed 4 bases and J 3 bases; nucleotides not matched to a gene: 3. This chain's CDR3 is CASSLTGYTEAFF. CDR3 DNA: TGCGCCAGCAGCCTGACAGGGTACACTGAAGCTTTCTTT.

This chain links TRBV4-2 with TRBJ1-6, with 7 bases that match TRBD1. The CDR3 runs to 18 residues. V was pared by 2 bases and J by 0 bases, with 7 bases of the junction left unmatched. Per the germline V gene, CDR1 is LGHNA and CDR2 is YNFKEQ. DNA of the CDR3: TGTGCCAGCAGCCAATACGGGACAGCCGGCTCCTATAATTCACCCCTCCACTTT. This sequence encodes CASSQYGTAGSYNSPLHF.

The chain combines TRBV4-1 with TRBJ1-2; D is ambiguous. CDR1 and CDR2 from the germline V gene are MGHRA and YSYEKL. CDR3 length: 15 amino acids. Between the trimmed V and J ends, which lost 4 bases and 0 bases, there was a span of 12 bases. The CDR3 bases are TGCGCCAGCAGCCCTCCAGGCGAACCTAACTATGGCTACACCTTC. Translating it yields CASSPPGEPNYGYTF.

This rearrangement joins TRBV29-1 to TRBJ1-1; weak D call: TRBD1 (5 bases). V lost 6 bases to trimming and J lost 0 bases, with 11 bases between them. Germline-derived CDR1 and CDR2 are SQVTM and ANQGSEA. This CDR3 comprises 13 residues. CDR3 residues: CSVTGTMNTEAFF. In DNA, the CDR3 is TGCAGCGTCACAGGTACCATGAACACTGAAGCTTTCTTT.

J is TRBJ1-5 and V is TRBV5-6, with D tentatively TRBD1 (6 bases). Per germline, CDR1 SGHDT and CDR2 YYEEEE. This CDR3 is built from 14 residues. The ends were cut back, 4 bases at V and 3 bases at J, with 11 bases in the middle. In DNA form, the CDR3 reads TGTGCCAGCAGCCCGGGACACTCCAATCAGCCCCAGCATTTT. The encoded protein is CASSPGHSNQPQHF.

The chain employs TRBV28 and TRBJ2-7; D call uncertain. Germline assignment: CDR1 MDHEN and CDR2 SYDVKM. V was trimmed by 3 bases and J by 6 bases, leaving 12 bases between them. The CDR3 spans 13 residues. CDR3 residues: CASSLFVSGEQYF. In DNA form, the CDR3 reads TGTGCCAGCAGTTTGTTTGTGTCGGGCGAGCAGTACTTC.

The genes are TRBV5-1 and TRBJ2-1, with D possibly matching TRBD1 (6 bases). Between the trimmed V and J ends, which lost 0 bases and 2 bases, there was a span of 12 bases. Germline loops: CDR1 SGHRS, CDR2 YFSETQ. The CDR3 contains 16 residues. DNA for the CDR3: TGCGCCAGCAGCTTGGATGGACAGAACACCTACAATGAGCAGTTCTTC. It encodes CASSLDGQNTYNEQFF.

The chain couples TRBV7-9 to TRBJ2-6; possible D gene TRBD2, 6 bases. The CDR3 contains 16 residues. Germline assignment: CDR1 SEHNR and CDR2 FQNEAQ (reference sequence). V was trimmed by 1 base and J by 4 bases, leaving 11 bases between them. CDR3 DNA: TGTGCCAGCAGCTTAGTGGAGGGAAAGGGGGCCAACGTCCTGACTTTC. Translated: CASSLVEGKGANVLTF.

The J gene is TRBJ1-1, the V gene TRBV19; 8 nucleotides agree with TRBD1. The CDR3 has 15 residues. The ends lost 6 bases at V and 6 bases at J; junction bases unmatched: 12. Germline V gives CDR1 LNHDA, CDR2 SQIVND (reference sequence). Here the CDR3 DNA reads TGTGCCAGTAGAGGTAGCTGGACAGGGTCTTCTGAAGCTTTCTTT. Translation: CASRGSWTGSSEAFF.

The CDR3 DNA is TGTGCCAGCTCACCGGAAGGCAGGGGAGATCAGCCCCAGCATTTT. It is translated as CASSPEGRGDQPQHF. The chain has TRBV18 and TRBJ1-5; D possibly corresponds to TRBD1 (6 bases). The V gene lost 3 bases and the J gene lost 5 bases, with 14 bases spanning the gap. Germline V gene data show CDR1 as KGHSH and CDR2 as LQKENI. This CDR3 comprises 15 residues. Together with reference TRBV18 and TRBJ1-5, the CDR3 gives the full variable domain: NAGVMQNPRHLVRRRGQEARLRCSPMKGHSHVYWYRQLPEEGLKFMVYLQKENIIDESGMPKERFSAEFPKEGPSILRIQQVVRGDSAAYFCASSPEGRGDQPQHFGDGTRLSIL.

V and J are TRBV5-6 and TRBJ2-3; 7 bases align to TRBD2. Trimming at V came to 1 base and at J to 6 bases, leaving 5 bases not matched to a gene. The CDR3 is made up of 14 amino acids. Germline CDR1 SGHDT, CDR2 YYEEEE. CDR3 residues: CASSLSGGSDTQYF. For the CDR3, the DNA is TGTGCCAGCAGCTTGTCCGGGGGGTCGGATACGCAGTATTTT.

This sequence joins TRBV19 and TRBJ2-2; TRBD1 matches 8 bases. Trimming at V came to 6 bases and at J to 0 bases, leaving 6 bases not matched to a gene. The CDR3 has 16 amino acids. In germline, CDR1 is LNHDA, CDR2 SQIVND (reference sequence). CDR3 bases: TGTGCCAGTAGAGTTCCGGGACAGGCGAACACCGGGGAGCTGTTTTTT. This codes for CASRVPGQANTGELFF. The full variable domain, rest sourced from reference TRBV19 and TRBJ2-2, is DGGITQSPKYLFRKEGQNVTLSCEQNLNHDAMYWYRQDPGQGLRLIYYSQIVNDFQKGDIAEGYSVSREKKESFPLTVTSAQKNPTAFYLCASRVPGQANTGELFFGEGSRLTVL.

The chain carries TRBV10-3 and TRBJ1-6, with 8 bases matching TRBD1. Trimming at V came to 2 bases and at J to 9 bases, leaving 6 bases not matched to a gene. CDR1 is ENHRY and CDR2 is SYGVKD in the germline V gene. The CDR3 has 15 residues. CDR3 in amino acids: CAISEKQGVGSPLHF. The CDR3 DNA follows: TGTGCCATCAGTGAGAAACAGGGGGTAGGTTCACCCCTCCACTTT.

The rearrangement links TRBV19 to TRBJ1-1; D is uncertain. CDR3 length equals 15 residues. The germline gives CDR1 LNHDA, CDR2 SQIVND (reference sequence). V lost 1 base to trimming and J lost 1 base, with 10 bases between them. The chain's CDR3 is CASSIVLQRNTEAFF. CDR3 nucleotides: TGTGCCAGTAGTATAGTATTGCAGCGGAACACTGAAGCTTTCTTT. Full variable domain (rest looked up from reference TRBV19 and TRBJ1-1): DGGITQSPKYLFRKEGQNVTLSCEQNLNHDAMYWYRQDPGQGLRLIYYSQIVNDFQKGDIAEGYSVSREKKESFPLTVTSAQKNPTAFYLCASSIVLQRNTEAFFGQGTRLTVV.

This chain uses TRBV9 with TRBJ2-1; TRBD2 matches 13 bases. The V and J ends lost 3 bases and 8 bases, in that order; junction bases with no gene match: 14. Germline CDR1 is SGDLS and CDR2 is YYNGEE. The CDR3 runs to 18 residues. The CDR3 is CASSARTSGSSRDHEQFF. DNA of the CDR3: TGTGCCAGCAGCGCCCGGACTAGCGGGAGTTCCCGGGACCATGAGCAGTTCTTC.

The chain combines TRBV4-3 with TRBJ2-2; TRBD2 matches at 7 bases. With V trimmed by 6 bases and J by 0 bases, 7 bases remained unmatched. The germline V gene has CDR1 LGHNA and CDR2 YSLEER. The length of the CDR3 is 16 residues. CDR3 loop: CASSPREGTNTGELFF. The CDR3 nucleotides are TGCGCCAGCAGTCCGAGGGAGGGGACGAACACCGGGGAGCTGTTTTTT.